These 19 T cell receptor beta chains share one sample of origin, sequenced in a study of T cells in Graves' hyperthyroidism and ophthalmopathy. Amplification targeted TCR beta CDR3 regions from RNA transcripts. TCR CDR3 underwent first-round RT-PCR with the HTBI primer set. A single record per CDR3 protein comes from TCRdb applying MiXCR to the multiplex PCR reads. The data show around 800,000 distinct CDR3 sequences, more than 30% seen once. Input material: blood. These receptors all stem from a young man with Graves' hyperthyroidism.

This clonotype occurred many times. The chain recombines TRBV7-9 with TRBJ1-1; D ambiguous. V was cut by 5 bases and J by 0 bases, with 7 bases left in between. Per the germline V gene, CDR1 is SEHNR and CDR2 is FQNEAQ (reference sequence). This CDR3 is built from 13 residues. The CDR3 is CASSGPMNTEAFF. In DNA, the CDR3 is TGTGCCAGCAGCGGTCCCATGAACACTGAAGCTTTCTTT.

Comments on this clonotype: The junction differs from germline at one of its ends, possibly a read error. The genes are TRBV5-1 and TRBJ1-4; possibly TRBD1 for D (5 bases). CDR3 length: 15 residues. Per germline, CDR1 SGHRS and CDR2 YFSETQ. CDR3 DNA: TGCGCCGGCAGCTTGGCGATGCAGGGAGGTGAAAAACTGTTTTTT. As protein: CAGSLAMQGGEKLFF.

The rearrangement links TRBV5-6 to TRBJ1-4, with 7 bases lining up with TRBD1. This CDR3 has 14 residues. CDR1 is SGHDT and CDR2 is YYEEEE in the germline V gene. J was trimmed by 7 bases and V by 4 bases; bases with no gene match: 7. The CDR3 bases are TGTGCCAGCAGCCGGGACAGTGAAGGTGAAAAACTGTTTTTT. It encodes CASSRDSEGEKLFF.

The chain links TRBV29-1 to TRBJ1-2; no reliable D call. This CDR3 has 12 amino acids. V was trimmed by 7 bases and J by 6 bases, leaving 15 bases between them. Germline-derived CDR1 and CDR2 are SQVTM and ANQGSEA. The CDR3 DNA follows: TGCAGCGGATTGGACGGGCAGGATGGCTACACCTTC. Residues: CSGLDGQDGYTF.

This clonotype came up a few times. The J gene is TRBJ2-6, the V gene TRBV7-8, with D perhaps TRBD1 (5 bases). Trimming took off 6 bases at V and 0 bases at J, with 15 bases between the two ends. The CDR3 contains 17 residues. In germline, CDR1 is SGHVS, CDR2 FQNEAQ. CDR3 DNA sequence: TGTGCCAGCAGTGAAGGGGCAGTGCGCTCTGGGGCCAACGTCCTGACTTTC. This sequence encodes CASSEGAVRSGANVLTF.

The CDR3 DNA follows: TGTGCCAGCAGTTACTCGGGGGGGCACTACGAGCAGTACTTC. Its protein is CASSYSGGHYEQYF. This sequence joins TRBV25-1 and TRBJ2-7, with 8 bases identical to TRBD2. The CDR3 loop spans 14 amino acids. V shed 5 bases, J shed 3 bases, and the junction held 6 bases outside the gene matches. The germline V gene has CDR1 MGHDK and CDR2 SYGVNS.

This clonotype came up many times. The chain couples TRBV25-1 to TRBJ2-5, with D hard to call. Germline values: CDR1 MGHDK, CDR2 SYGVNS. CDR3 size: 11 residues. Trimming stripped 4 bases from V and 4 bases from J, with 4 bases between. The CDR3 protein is CASSGRETQYF. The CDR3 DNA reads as TGTGCCAGCAGTGGCCGAGAGACCCAGTACTTC.

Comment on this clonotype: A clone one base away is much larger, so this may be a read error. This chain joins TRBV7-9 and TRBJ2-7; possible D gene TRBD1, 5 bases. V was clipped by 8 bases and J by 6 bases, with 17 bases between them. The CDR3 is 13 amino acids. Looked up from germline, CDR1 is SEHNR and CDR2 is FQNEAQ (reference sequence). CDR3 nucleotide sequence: TGTGCCAGCTCCCGGACACTAACGGGCGAGCAGTACTTC. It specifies CASSRTLTGEQYF.

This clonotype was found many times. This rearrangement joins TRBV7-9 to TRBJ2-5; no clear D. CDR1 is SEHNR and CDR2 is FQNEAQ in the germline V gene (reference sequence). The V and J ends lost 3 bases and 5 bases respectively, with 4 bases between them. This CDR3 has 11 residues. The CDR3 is CASSFRETQYF. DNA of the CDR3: TGTGCCAGCAGCTTCCGGGAGACCCAGTACTTC.

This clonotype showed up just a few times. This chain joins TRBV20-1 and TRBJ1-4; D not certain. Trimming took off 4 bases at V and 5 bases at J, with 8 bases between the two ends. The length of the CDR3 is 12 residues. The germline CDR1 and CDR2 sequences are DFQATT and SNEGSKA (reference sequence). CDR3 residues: CSATDGNEKLFF. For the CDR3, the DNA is TGCAGTGCTACGGACGGGAATGAAAAACTGTTTTTT.

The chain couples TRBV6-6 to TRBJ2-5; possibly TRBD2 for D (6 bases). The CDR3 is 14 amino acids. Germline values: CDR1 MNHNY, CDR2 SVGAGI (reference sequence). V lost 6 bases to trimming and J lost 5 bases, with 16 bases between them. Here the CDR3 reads CASSSLTRRETQYF. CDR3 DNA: TGTGCCAGCAGCTCCCTGACTAGGAGGGAGACCCAGTACTTC.

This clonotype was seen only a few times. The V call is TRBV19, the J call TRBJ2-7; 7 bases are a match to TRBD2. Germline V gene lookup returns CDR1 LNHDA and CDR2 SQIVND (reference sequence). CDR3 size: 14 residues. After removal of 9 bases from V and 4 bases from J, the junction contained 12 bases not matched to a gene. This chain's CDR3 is CASSWGGSGYEQYF. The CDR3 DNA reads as TGTGCCAGCAGTTGGGGGGGGAGTGGGTACGAGCAGTACTTC. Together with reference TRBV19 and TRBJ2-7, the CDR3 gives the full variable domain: DGGITQSPKYLFRKEGQNVTLSCEQNLNHDAMYWYRQDPGQGLRLIYYSQIVNDFQKGDIAEGYSVSREKKESFPLTVTSAQKNPTAFYLCASSWGGSGYEQYFGPGTRLTVT.

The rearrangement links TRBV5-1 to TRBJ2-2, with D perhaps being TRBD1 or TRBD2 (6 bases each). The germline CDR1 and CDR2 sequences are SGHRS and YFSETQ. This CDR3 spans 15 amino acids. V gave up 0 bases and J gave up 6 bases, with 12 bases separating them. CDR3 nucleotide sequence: TGCGCCAGCAGCTTGGCCGGGGGCCGCGCCGGGGAGCTGTTTTTT. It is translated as CASSLAGGRAGELFF. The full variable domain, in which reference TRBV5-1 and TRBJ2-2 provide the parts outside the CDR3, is KAGVTQTPRYLIKTRGQQVTLSCSPISGHRSVSWYQQTPGQGLQFLFEYFSETQRNKGNFPGRFSGRQFSNSRSEMNVSTLELGDSALYLCASSLAGGRAGELFFGEGSRLTVL.

The CDR3 region has the DNA TGTGCCGCGGGGGGCGGTCAAGAGACCCAGTACTTC. This translates into CAAGGGQETQYF. The chain is built from TRBV7-6 and TRBJ2-5; 8 nucleotides match TRBD2. Germline loops: CDR1 SGHVS, CDR2 FNYEAQ. This CDR3 region has 12 residues. Trimming took 11 bases from V and 2 from J; bases not matched to a gene: 4.

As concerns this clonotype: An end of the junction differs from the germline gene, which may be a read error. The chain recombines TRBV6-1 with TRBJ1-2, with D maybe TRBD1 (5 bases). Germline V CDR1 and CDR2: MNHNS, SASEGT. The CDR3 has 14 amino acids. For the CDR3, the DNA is TGTGCCAGCAGGGAAGGGGATTCCATCTATGGCCACACCTTC. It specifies CASREGDSIYGHTF.

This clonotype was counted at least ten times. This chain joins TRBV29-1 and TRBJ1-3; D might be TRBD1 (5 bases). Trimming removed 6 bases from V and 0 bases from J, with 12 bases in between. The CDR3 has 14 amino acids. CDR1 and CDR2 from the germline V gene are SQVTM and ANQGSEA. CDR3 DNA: TGCAGCGTCGGGTTGGGGGACTCTGGAAACACCATATATTTT. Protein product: CSVGLGDSGNTIYF. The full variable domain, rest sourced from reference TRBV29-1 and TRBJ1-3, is SAVISQKPSRDICQRGTSLTIQCQVDSQVTMMFWYRQQPGQSLTLIATANQGSEATYESGFVIDKFPISRPNLTFSTLTVSNMSPEDSSIYLCSVGLGDSGNTIYFGEGSWLTVV.

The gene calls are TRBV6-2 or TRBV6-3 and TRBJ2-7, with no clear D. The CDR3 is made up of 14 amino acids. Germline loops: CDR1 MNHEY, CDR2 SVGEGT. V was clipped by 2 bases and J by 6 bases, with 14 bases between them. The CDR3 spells CASSYDGWNGEQYF. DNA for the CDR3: TGTGCCAGCAGTTACGACGGATGGAATGGCGAGCAGTACTTC.

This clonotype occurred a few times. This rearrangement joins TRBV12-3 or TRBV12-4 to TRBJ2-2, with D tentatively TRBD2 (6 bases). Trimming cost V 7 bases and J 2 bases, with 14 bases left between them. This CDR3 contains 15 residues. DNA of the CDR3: TGTGCCAGCAACCTCTTGGGAGGCAACACCGGGGAGCTGTTTTTT. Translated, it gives CASNLLGGNTGELFF.

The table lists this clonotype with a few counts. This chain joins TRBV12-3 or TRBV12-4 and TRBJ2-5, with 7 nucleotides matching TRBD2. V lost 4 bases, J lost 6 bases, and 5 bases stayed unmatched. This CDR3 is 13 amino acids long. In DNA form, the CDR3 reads TGTGCCAGCAGTTACAGCGGGAAAAAGACCCAGTACTTC. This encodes CASSYSGKKTQYF.